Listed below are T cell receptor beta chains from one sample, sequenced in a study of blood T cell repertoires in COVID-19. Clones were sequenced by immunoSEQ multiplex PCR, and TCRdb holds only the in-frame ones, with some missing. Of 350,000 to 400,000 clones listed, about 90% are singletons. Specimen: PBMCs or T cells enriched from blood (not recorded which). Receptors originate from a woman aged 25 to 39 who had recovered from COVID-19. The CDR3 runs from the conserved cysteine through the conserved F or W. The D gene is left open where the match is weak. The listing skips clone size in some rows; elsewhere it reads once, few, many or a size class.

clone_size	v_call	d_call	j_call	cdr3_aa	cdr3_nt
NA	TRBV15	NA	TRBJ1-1	CATERGGADTEAFF	TGTGCCACCGAGAGGGGGGGGGCCGACACTGAAGCTTTCTTT
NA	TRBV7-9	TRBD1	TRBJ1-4	CASSTGGFNEKLFF	TGTGCCAGCAGCACAGGGGGCTTTAATGAAAAACTGTTTTTT
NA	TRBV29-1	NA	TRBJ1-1	CSVDRGGKKTEAFF	TGCAGCGTTGACCGGGGGGGAAAGAAGACTGAAGCTTTCTTT
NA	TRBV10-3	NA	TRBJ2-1	CAAKTGYNEQFF	TGTGCCGCCAAGACAGGATACAATGAGCAGTTCTTC
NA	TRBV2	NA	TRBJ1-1	CASSEAALWAFF	TGTGCCAGCAGTGAAGCAGCACTCTGGGCTTTCTTT
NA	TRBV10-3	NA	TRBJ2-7	CAISDGRDRTYEQYF	TGTGCCATCAGTGACGGCAGGGATAGGACCTACGAGCAGTACTTC
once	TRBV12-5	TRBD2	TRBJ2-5	CASGPGLAGPISYQETQYF	TGTGCTAGTGGCCCCGGACTAGCGGGGCCAATTTCGTACCAAGAGACCCAGTACTTC
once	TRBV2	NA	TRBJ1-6	CASSDRQTNSPLHF	TGTGCCAGCAGTGATCGACAGACTAATTCACCCCTCCACTTT
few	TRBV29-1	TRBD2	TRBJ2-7	CSVAGGGYEQYF	TGCAGCGTAGCCGGGGGGGGCTACGAGCAGTACTTC
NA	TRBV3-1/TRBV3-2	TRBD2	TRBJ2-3	CASSPLTSGGVFSTDTQYF	TGTGCCAGCAGCCCATTAACTAGCGGGGGTGTATTTAGCACAGATACGCAGTATTTT
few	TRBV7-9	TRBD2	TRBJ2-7	CASSPARLAGPSRVYEQYF	TGTGCCAGCAGCCCAGCGAGGCTAGCGGGACCCTCTCGAGTCTACGAGCAGTACTTC
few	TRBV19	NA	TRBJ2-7	CASSFRDSHEQYF	TGTGCCAGTAGTTTCCGGGACTCCCACGAGCAGTACTTC
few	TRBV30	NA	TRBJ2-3	CAWSVSGGLDTQYF	TGTGCCTGGAGTGTTTCCGGGGGTCTAGATACGCAGTATTTT
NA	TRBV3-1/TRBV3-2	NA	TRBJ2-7	CASSQDRGSYEQYF	TGTGCCAGCAGCCAAGACCGGGGTTCCTACGAGCAGTACTTC
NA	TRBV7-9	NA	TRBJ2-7	CASSTRETVAYEQYF	TGTGCCAGCAGCACTCGGGAGACAGTAGCCTACGAGCAGTACTTC
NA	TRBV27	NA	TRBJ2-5	CASSPRVRETQYF	TGTGCCAGCAGTCCCAGGGTTAGGGAGACCCAGTACTTC
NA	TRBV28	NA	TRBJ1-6	CASSLPGGDNSPLHF	TGTGCCAGCAGCCTCCCCGGGGGTGACAATTCACCCCTCCACTTT
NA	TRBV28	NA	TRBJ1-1	CASSSPGVLHTEAFF	TGTGCCAGCAGTTCGCCGGGGGTCCTGCACACTGAAGCTTTCTTT
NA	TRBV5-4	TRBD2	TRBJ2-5	CASSSWTSGEETQYF	TGTGCCAGCAGCTCGTGGACTAGCGGGGAAGAGACCCAGTACTTC
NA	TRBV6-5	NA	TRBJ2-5	CASSPRLETQYF	TGTGCCAGCAGCCCGAGATTGGAGACCCAGTACTTC
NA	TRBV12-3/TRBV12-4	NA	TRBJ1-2	CASSLWGSHGYTF	TGTGCCAGCAGTTTATGGGGCAGCCATGGCTACACCTTC
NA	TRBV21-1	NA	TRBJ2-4	CASSYSDPAKNIQYF	TGTGCCAGCAGCTACAGTGACCCGGCCAAAAACATTCAGTACTTC
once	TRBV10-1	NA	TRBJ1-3	CASSDGPGYGNTIYF	TGCGCCAGCAGTGACGGGCCAGGGTACGGAAACACCATATATTTT
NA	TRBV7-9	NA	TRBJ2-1	CASSLSRQESNEQFF	TGTGCCAGCAGCTTATCGAGACAGGAGTCAAATGAGCAGTTCTTC
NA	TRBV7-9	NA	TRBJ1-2	CASSNTYGYTF	TGTGCCAGCAGCAACACCTATGGCTACACCTTC
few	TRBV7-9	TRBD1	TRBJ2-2	CASSLGQGDTGELFF	TGTGCCAGCAGCTTAGGACAGGGGGACACCGGGGAGCTGTTTTTT
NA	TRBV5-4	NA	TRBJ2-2	CASSNRVTTGELFF	TGTGCCAGCAGCAACCGGGTAACCACCGGGGAGCTGTTTTTT
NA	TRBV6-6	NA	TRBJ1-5	CASTTPAGEQPQHF	TGTGCCAGCACGACGCCGGCCGGGGAACAGCCCCAGCATTTT
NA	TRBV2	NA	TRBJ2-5	CASSESYQETQYF	TGTGCCAGCAGTGAGTCGTACCAAGAGACCCAGTACTTC
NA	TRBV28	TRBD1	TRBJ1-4	CASSLSSIRGAIEKLFF	TGTGCCAGCAGTTTATCCTCCATCAGGGGGGCAATTGAAAAACTGTTTTTT
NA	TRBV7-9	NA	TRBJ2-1	CASSLSTGDRPWDNEQFF	TGTGCCAGCAGCTTATCGACAGGCGACCGTCCCTGGGACAATGAGCAGTTCTTC
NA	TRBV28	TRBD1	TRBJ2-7	CASRTGQGVPYEQYF	TGTGCCAGCAGAACCGGACAGGGGGTTCCCTACGAGCAGTACTTC
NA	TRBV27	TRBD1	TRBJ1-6	CASTKGQGFSYNSPLHF	TGTGCCAGCACCAAGGGACAGGGGTTTTCTTATAATTCACCCCTCCACTTT
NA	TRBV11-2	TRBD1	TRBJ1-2	CASSPTGPNYGYTF	TGTGCCAGCAGTCCGACAGGGCCCAACTATGGCTACACCTTC
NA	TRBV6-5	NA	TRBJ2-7	CAIRSAYEQYF	TGTGCCATCCGTTCGGCCTACGAGCAGTACTTC
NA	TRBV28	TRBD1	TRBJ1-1	CASSTGGEDTEAFF	TGTGCCAGCAGTACAGGGGGCGAGGACACTGAAGCTTTCTTT
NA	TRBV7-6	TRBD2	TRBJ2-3	CASSLGTSGSTSDTQYF	TGTGCCAGCAGCTTAGGCACTAGCGGGAGTACTTCGGATACGCAGTATTTT
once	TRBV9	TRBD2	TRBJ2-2	CASSRSSGGASTGELFF	TGTGCCAGCAGCCGTAGTAGCGGGGGGGCGAGCACCGGGGAGCTGTTTTTT
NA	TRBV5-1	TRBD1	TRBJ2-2	CASREGANTGELFF	TGCGCCAGCAGAGAGGGGGCTAACACCGGGGAGCTGTTTTTT
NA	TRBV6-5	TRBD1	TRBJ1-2	CASSTNRGYGYTF	TGTGCCAGCAGTACAAACAGGGGCTATGGCTACACCTTC
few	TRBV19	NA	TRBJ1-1	CASSIAGLNTEAFF	TGTGCCAGTAGTATAGCCGGGTTGAACACTGAAGCTTTCTTT
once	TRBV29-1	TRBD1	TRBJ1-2	CSSGDRDGDGYTF	TGCAGCTCGGGAGACAGGGATGGGGATGGCTACACCTTC
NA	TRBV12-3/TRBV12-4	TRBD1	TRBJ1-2	CASSHRGRYGYTF	TGTGCCAGCAGCCACAGGGGACGCTATGGCTACACCTTC
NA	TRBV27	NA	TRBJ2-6	CASSSILRPTLSGANVLTF	TGTGCCAGCAGTTCAATACTCCGACCGACTTTATCTGGGGCCAACGTCCTGACTTTC
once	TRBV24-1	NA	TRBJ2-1	CATRGGGFDEQFF	TGTGCCACCAGGGGGGGAGGTTTCGATGAGCAGTTCTTC
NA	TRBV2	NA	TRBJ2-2	CASSRQVANTGELFF	TGTGCCAGCAGTAGACAGGTCGCGAACACCGGGGAGCTGTTTTTT
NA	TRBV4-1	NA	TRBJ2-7	CASSQEGRGYEQYF	TGCGCCAGCAGCCAAGAGGGGAGGGGGTACGAGCAGTACTTC
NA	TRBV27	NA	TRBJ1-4	CASSPNLRGEKLFF	TGTGCCAGCAGCCCGAATCTCCGAGGGGAAAAACTGTTTTTT
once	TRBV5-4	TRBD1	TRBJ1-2	CASSEDRNYGYTF	TGTGCCAGCAGCGAGGACAGGAACTATGGCTACACCTTC
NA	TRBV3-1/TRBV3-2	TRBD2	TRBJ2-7	CASSQGGLAGDPYEQYF	TGTGCCAGCAGCCAAGGGGGACTAGCGGGAGATCCCTACGAGCAGTACTTC
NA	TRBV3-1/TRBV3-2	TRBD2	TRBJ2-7	CASSSSRGVDEQYF	TGTGCCAGCAGTTCCTCGCGGGGGGTAGACGAGCAGTACTTC
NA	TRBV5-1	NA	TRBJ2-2	CASSLSSTGELFF	TGCGCCAGCAGCTTGTCCAGCACCGGGGAGCTGTTTTTT
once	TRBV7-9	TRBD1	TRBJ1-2	CASSLSGGRSYGYTF	TGTGCCAGCAGCTTATCAGGGGGACGGTCCTATGGCTACACCTTC
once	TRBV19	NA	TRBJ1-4	CASSTTWGGEKLFF	TGTGCCAGTAGTACTACCTGGGGGGGTGAAAAACTGTTTTTT